This T cell receptor beta chain was recorded in a study of blood T cell repertoires in COVID-19. Looking at the study overall: From the United States, Italy and Spain came samples of acute and convalescent COVID-19. Sample material is recorded as cDNA or gDNA derived from T cells, B-cell-depleted T cells, or PBMCs.

There are 14 residues in the CDR3. The germline V gene has CDR1 SGHTA and CDR2 FQGNSA. Unmatched junction bases numbered 12, after V lost 6 bases and J lost 8 bases. Original processing notes: Amplification of reference gene primers provided the estimated nucleated cell counts. Profiled with immunoSEQ multiplex PCR; TCRdb holds only in-frame clones, not every one. V and J calls and clone size are given by that table; D and trimming were obtained from the DNA. The sample gives about 53,000 clones, about 82% of which show up once; about an eighth is in the top ten. The V and J genes are TRBV7-2 and TRBJ1-2, with 7 bases lining up with TRBD1. Source material: peripheral blood. The sequence came from a man between 65 and 85 years old with active COVID-19. In nucleotides, the CDR3 is TGTGCCAGCAGTTCTCAGAGGGGGCTTGGAGGCTACACCTTC. This sequence encodes CASSSQRGLGGYTF.